This TCR beta chain was identified in a study of T cell repertoires in cytomegalovirus infection. Overall study context: Selected CMV epitopes included recently identified HLA-C-restricted ones as well as well-studied HLA-B-restricted ones. Public TCR beta signatures provided an indication of both CMV infection and a matching HLA type. General study points: Identification of carriers of CMV plus the relevant HLA was performed using cumulative public TCR beta family frequency. The ex vivo response showed dominance by HLA-C-restricted CMV-specific TCR beta clonotypes.

MiXCR, run by TCRdb on the reads, gives a single entry per CDR3 protein. The sample comprises about 83,000 distinct CDR3 sequences, approximately 24% of which are singletons, and roughly 50% rests with the top ten. The germline gives CDR1 SGHTA, CDR2 FQGNSA. Trimming pared 6 bases from V and 10 bases from J, leaving 16 bases between. This CDR3 spans 13 amino acids. This clonotype was recorded many times. The antigen is not known. The source was CD8+ T cells from cultured PBMCs, collected from culture after CMV antigen stimulation. V and J are TRBV7-2 and TRBJ2-1, with D possibly called TRBD1 or TRBD2 (5 bases each). This sequence originates from a human donor in good health (CMV status not recorded). Some clones in this sample may be carry-over from other donors' samples. The CDR3 spells CASRSGTRAEQFF. The CDR3 region has the DNA TGTGCCAGCAGATCCGGGACCAGGGCGGAGCAGTTCTTC.